This TCR beta chain originates from a study of cytomegalovirus exposure and HLA in healthy donors (dated by TCRdb to 2016 to 2017). A note on the overall study: According to a later analysis, the 120 or so validation repertoires were produced on the same platform as the roughly 700 repertoires of the first cohort. The aim of the study was to test whether cataloging public T cell receptors could identify signatures of past pathogen exposure. A separate validation cohort of 90 to 150 different subjects was used in addition to the approximately 700-subject first cohort. The study combined high-throughput TCR immunosequencing, statistical association of individual TCRs with disease status, and machine learning to predict cytomegalovirus infection status. Broad study findings and their caveats: The authors suggested that the approach could potentially be extended to other disease states and immunological phenotypes. Cytomegalovirus status was reported to be diagnosed by the classifier with high specificity and sensitivity in both the original and validation cohorts. Most TCR sequences were seen in very few donors, while some public TCRs were found in many individuals. Subsequent analysis determined that TCRs grouped into clusters in the first cohort also showed a tendency toward co-occurrence across the 90 to 150 validation repertoires, and 85% to 95% of cluster scores exceeded 0. A later analysis lacked HLA typing for the validation cohort, so it scored co-occurrence in that cohort across all 120 or so repertoires. Three of the identified cytomegalovirus-associated TCR beta chains were confirmed in vitro to be specific for cytomegalovirus antigens. A total of 150 or so TCR beta chains were listed by the study as associated with cytomegalovirus.

Deletion took 11 bases off V and 2 bases off J, with a span of 12 bases between the germline ends. The germline V gene (reference sequence) supplies CDR1 MNHEY and CDR2 SMNVEV. From the cysteine up to the phenylalanine, the CDR3 has a length of 12 residues. Only the CDR3 DNA is retained, 36 bases long and in frame from the first base. Concerning this clone: It lacks a known antigen. No qualities accompany the bases; no much larger clone lies one base away.

Separate from the roughly 660-subject first cohort, the validation cohort of about 110 subjects was the group to which the donors belonged. Receptors were amplified or captured by the immunoSEQ multiplex PCR assay. In the original analysis: A statistical classification framework was built to diagnose cytomegalovirus status from the catalog of TCR beta chain sequences. As stored in TCRdb, this immuneACCESS dataset retains in-frame rearrangements with V and J assigned. A fraction of the clones does not appear; measured against another copy, unresolved V genes explain less than half of the discrepancy, and the remainder lacks a known reason. The DNA was the basis for D and trimming; V, J and clone size are from that table. This sample holds 120,000 or so clones; 88% were observed only once. Of the sample, roughly 1.4% falls within the top ten clones.

Sequenced: PBMCs. The receptor's source is a woman younger than 45 in good health and CMV-seropositive. The chain employs TRBV27 and TRBJ1-2, with no confident D gene call. In nucleotides, the sequence is TGTGCCGCAGGTCCAGTGAACTATGGCTACACCTTC. Translation gives CAAGPVNYGYTF.